Sequencing of this TCR beta chain was carried out in a study of blood T cell repertoires in COVID-19. At the level of the study: Spain, Italy and the United States supplied samples that represented acute and convalescent COVID-19. The cDNA or gDNA used as material had been derived from T cells, B-cell-depleted T cells, or PBMCs.

A Seattle source enrolled patients during active infection and followed them longitudinally. The table came from immunoSEQ multiplex PCR; TCRdb's copy has only in-frame clones and leaves some out. The sample holds 100,000 to 150,000 clones; about 93% are singletons and the top ten take around 2%. This CDR3 contains 16 residues. J lost 2 bases, V lost 4 bases, and 6 bases had no gene match. Germline values: CDR1 MNHEY, CDR2 SVGAGI. The J gene is TRBJ2-3, the V gene TRBV6-5; 10 bases align to TRBD2. The specimen sequenced was peripheral blood. This clonotype was sampled from a man aged 50 to 59 with COVID-19, enrolled during active disease. The CDR3 region has the DNA TGTGCCAGCAGTTTTCGGAGCGGGAGGGACACAGATACGCAGTATTTT. Protein sequence: CASSFRSGRDTDTQYF.